Listed below are T cell receptor beta chains from one sample, sequenced in a study of blood T cell repertoires in COVID-19. This table comes from immunoSEQ multiplex PCR, and its TCRdb copy is limited to in-frame clones, with some not included. The sample has fewer than 50,000 clones, 86% seen once; the top ten hold roughly 14%. Sequences were obtained from peripheral blood. The receptors derive from a human donor in a cohort sampled during active COVID-19. CDR3s include the opening cysteine and the closing phenylalanine or tryptophan. Each record gives: J gene, V gene, CDR3 protein.

TRBJ2-3,TRBV4-2,CASSASLAGHTDTQYF
TRBJ2-7,TRBV12-5,CASGLLGLAGAGEQYF
TRBJ2-3,TRBV19,CASRLRVSSTDTQYF
TRBJ2-1,TRBV7-2,CASSSGLAVYNEQFF
TRBJ2-3,TRBV21-1,CASSVLEWTSLTDTQYF
TRBJ2-1,TRBV27,CASSLAGVNEQFF
TRBJ2-1,TRBV19,CASSIDHGQGWNEQFF
TRBJ2-4,TRBV28,CASSPPSPNIQYF
TRBJ2-3,TRBV23-1,CASILRGYSTDTQYF
TRBJ1-4,TRBV27,CASSLTGGWEKLFF
TRBJ2-1,TRBV6-5,CASTISGRAVEEQFF
TRBJ2-1,TRBV9,CASSVVAGSSYNEQFF
TRBJ1-4,TRBV30,CAWSVNRGFGEKLFF
TRBJ2-7,TRBV12-3/TRBV12-4,CASSFGSDEQYF
TRBJ1-3,TRBV5-4,CASSLNREVGNTIYF
TRBJ1-3,TRBV7-2,CASSLGRDSGNTIYF
TRBJ1-5,TRBV7-8,CASSIRDRVGGNQPQHF
TRBJ1-2,TRBV10-3,CAISESAGTGFYGYTF
TRBJ2-3,TRBV6-5,CASSYRSLDTQYF
TRBJ1-3,TRBV30,CAWSTGDSGNTIYF
TRBJ2-7,TRBV7-9,CASSLLYEQYF
TRBJ2-3,TRBV6-4,CASSDSPKASTDTQYF
TRBJ1-2,TRBV3-1/TRBV3-2,CASSQKSRTRGYGYTF
TRBJ1-1,TRBV5-1,CASSLSGENTEAFF